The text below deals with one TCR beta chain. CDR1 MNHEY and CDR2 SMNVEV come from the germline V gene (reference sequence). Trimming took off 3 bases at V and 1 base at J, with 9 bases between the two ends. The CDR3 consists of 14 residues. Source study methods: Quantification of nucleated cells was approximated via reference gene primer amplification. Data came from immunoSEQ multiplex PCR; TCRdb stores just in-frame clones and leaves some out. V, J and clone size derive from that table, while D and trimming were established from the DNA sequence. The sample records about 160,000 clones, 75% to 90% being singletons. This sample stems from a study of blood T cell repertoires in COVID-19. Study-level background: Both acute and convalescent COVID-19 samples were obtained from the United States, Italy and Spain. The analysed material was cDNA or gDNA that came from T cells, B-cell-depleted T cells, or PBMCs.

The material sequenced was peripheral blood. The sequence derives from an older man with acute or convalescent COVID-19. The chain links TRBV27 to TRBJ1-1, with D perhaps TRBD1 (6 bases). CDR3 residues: CASSFQTGNTEAFF. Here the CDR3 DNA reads TGTGCCAGCAGTTTCCAGACAGGGAACACTGAAGCTTTCTTT.